This T cell receptor beta chain was observed in a study of blood T cell repertoires in COVID-19. Study-wide context: T cells, B-cell-depleted T cells, or PBMCs provided the cDNA or gDNA that served as material.

Repertoires were generated with immunoSEQ multiplex PCR, while TCRdb's copy carries only in-frame clones and drops some. The sample contains some 280,000 clones, approximately 91% of which appear only once. The trim removed 0 bases at V and 4 bases at J, leaving 10 bases unmatched. There are 17 residues in the CDR3. The germline V gene has CDR1 WSHSY and CDR2 SAAADI. The sequence derives from a woman in her fifties or sixties with acute or convalescent COVID-19. The sample comprised peripheral blood. The rearrangement links TRBV10-2 to TRBJ1-1; 8 bases are a match to TRBD1. The CDR3 here is CASSESWQGATFTEAFF. The CDR3 DNA reads TGCGCCAGCAGTGAGTCATGGCAGGGGGCGACTTTCACTGAAGCTTTCTTT.